This T cell receptor beta chain was recovered during a study of early T cells in non-severe SARS-CoV-2 infection. The V gene lost 4 bases and the J gene lost 7 bases, with 18 bases spanning the gap. The CDR3 has 15 amino acids. Germline loops: CDR1 SGHRS, CDR2 YFSETQ. This clonotype was picked up a small number of times. Individual cDNA molecules received unique molecular identifiers. TCRdb called the 5' RACE reads again in MiXCR, with one record for every CDR3 protein. The profile shows some 61,000 distinct CDR3 sequences, around 9.3% of them singletons. This TCR came from an adult who was a healthcare worker with PCR-confirmed SARS-CoV-2 infection or an uninfected control (not recorded which). This sequence joins TRBV5-1 and TRBJ2-4; the D gene is possibly TRBD1 (7 bases). The sequenced sample was whole blood. CDR3 sequence reads: CASSRPGGTLNIQYF. CDR3 bases: TGCGCCAGCAGCCGCCCAGGGGGGACGTTGAACATTCAGTACTTC.